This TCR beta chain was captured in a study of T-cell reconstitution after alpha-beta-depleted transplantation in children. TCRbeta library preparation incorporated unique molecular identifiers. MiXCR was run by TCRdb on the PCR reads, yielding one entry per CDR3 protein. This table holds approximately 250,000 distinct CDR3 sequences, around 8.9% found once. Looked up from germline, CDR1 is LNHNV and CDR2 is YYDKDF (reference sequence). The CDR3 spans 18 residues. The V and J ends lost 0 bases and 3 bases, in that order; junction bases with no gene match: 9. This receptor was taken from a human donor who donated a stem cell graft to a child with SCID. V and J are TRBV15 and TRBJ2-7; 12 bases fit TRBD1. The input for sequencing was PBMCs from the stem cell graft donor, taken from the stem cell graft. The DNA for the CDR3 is TGTGCCACCAGCAGAGATAGGGACAGGGGGCGGCGTTTCTACGAGCAGTACTTC. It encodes CATSRDRDRGRRFYEQYF.